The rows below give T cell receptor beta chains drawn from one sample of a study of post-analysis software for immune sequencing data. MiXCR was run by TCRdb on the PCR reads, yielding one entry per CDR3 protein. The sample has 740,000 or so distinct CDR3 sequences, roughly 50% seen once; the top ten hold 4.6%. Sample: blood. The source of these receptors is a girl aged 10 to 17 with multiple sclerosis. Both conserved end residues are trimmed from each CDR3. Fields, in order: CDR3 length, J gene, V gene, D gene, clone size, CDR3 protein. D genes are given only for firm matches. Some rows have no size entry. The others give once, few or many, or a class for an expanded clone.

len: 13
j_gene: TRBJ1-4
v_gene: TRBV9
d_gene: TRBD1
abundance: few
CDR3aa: ASSLGTANNEKLF

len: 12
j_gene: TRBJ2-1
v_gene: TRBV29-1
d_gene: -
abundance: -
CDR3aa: SATNSGGYNEQF

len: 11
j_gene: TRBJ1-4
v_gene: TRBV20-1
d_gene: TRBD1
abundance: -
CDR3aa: SAPGTDNEKLF

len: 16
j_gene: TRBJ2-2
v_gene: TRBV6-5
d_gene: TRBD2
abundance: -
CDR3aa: ASSYTWTSGMWAGELF

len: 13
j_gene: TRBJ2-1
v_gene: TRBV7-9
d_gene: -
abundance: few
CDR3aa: ASSLAGLTPNEQF

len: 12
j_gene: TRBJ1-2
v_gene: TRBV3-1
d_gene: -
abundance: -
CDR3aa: ASSLTTGIYGYT

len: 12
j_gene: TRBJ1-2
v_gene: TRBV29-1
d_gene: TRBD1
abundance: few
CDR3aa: SVVPGQGSYGYT

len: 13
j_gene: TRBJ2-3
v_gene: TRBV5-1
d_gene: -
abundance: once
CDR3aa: ASSPDTSSVDTQY

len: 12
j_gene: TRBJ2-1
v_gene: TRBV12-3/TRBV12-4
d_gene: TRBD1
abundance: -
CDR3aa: ASSLVQGAVGQF

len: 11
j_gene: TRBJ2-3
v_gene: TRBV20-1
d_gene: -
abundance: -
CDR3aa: SARLSGPDTQY

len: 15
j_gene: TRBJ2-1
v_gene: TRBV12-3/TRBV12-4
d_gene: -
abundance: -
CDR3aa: ASSYLKTSRYVNEQF

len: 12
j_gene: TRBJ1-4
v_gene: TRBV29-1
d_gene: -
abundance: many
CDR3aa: SASLVDRNEKLF

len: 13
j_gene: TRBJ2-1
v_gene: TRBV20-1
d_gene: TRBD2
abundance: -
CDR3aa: SAPIGGASDNEQF

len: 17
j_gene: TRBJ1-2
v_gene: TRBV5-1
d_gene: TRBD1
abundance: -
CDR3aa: ASSFGTGGNYLLNYGYT

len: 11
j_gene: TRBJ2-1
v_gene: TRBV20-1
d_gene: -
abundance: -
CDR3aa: SASSQVHNEQF

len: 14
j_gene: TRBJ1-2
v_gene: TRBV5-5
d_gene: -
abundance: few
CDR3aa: ASSARGGADNYGYT

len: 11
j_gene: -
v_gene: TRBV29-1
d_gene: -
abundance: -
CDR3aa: SVGGRTAYEQY

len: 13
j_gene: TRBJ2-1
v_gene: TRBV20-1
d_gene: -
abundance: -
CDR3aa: SARPIAISYNEQF

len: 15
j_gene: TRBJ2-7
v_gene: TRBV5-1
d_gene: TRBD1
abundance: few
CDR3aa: ASSLYPSGTGSYEQY

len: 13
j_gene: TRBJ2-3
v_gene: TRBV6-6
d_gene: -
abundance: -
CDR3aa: ASSSRVDTTDTQY

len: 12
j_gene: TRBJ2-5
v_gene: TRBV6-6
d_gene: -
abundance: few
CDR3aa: ASSYGTRGETQY

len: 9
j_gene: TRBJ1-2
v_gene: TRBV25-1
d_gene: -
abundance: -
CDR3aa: ASSEQYGHT

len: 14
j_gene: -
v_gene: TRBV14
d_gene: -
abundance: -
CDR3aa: ASSQTQRTGVHEQY

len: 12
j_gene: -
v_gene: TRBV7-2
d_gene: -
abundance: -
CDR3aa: ASSLGAATDEQY

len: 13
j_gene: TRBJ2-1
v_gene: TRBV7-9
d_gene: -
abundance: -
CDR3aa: ASSLTGVHGGEQF

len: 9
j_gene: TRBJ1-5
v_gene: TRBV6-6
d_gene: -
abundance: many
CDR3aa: ASSYAPRKH

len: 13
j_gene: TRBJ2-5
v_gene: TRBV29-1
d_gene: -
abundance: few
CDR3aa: SVEDHRANEETQY

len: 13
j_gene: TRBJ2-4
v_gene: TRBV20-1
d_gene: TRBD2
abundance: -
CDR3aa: SARLAGGSKNIQY

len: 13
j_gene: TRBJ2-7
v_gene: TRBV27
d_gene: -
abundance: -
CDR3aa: ASSSAWDGDYEQY

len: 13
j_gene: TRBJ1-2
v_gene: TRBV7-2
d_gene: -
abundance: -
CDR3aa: ASSPPGLGLRGYT

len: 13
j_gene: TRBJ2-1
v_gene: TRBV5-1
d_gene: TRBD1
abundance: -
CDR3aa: ASSLGGQPGNEQF

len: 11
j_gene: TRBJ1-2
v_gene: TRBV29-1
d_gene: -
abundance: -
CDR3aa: SVEGVTSYGYT

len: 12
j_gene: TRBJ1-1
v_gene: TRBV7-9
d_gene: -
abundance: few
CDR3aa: ASSPSPVNTEAF

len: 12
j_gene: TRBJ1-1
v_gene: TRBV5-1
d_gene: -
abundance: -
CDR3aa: ASSLTSQNTEAF

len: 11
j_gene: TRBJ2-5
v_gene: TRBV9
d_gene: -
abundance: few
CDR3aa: ASSVTIRETQY

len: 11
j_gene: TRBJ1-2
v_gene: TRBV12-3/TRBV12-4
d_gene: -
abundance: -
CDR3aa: ASSLPQGRGYT

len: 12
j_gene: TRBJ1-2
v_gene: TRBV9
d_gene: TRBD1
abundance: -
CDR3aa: ASSVEQGGYGYT

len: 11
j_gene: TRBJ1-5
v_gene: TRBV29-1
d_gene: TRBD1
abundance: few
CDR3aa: SVGTGAGQPQH

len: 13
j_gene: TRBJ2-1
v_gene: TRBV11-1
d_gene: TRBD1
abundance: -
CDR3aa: ASSHRNRGHNEQF

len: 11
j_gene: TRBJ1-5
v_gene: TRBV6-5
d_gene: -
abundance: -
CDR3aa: ASSYKNNQPQH

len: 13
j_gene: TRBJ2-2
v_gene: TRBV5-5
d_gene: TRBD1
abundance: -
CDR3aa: ASSFVVTGDGELF

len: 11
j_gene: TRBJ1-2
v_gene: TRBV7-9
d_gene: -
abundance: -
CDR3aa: ASSLGGGYGDT

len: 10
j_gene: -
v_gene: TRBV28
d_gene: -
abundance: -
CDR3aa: AGSFGGSEQY

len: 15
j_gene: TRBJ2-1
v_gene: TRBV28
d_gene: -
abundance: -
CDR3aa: ASSGGIVAGSYNEQF

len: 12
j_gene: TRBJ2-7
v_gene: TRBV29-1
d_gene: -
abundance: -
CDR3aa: SVARDSKPYEQY

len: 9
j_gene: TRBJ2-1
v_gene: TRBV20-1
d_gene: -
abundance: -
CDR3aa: SAQVRNEQF

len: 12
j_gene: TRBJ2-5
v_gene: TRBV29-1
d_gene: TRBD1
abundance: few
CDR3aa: SVYRDRGRETQY

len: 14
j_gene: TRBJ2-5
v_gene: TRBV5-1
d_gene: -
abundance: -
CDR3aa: ASSLAGLTGQETQY

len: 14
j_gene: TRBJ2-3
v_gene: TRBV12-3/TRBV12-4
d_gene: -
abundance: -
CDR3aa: ASCDEGQGLTDTQY